This T cell receptor beta chain was profiled in a study of identical twins. Findings of the study overall: Findings depended on cross-sectional statistics rather than tracking the same donors. Out-of-frame alpha sequences that twins shared showed excess low generation probability. There were fewer insertions in abundant cord blood beta clonotypes, but memory repertoires showed no such pattern.

TCRdb processed the 5' RACE reads anew with MiXCR; each CDR3 protein has one entry. The data contain over 200,000 distinct CDR3 sequences, about 11% of them singletons. This clonotype turned up a few times. Its antigen is currently unknown. The specimen sequenced was memory T cells sorted from blood. This TCR came from a man aged 50 or older in good health.

DNA for the CDR3: TGTGCCAGCCGGTCGGGGGTTGGCGAGCAGTACTTC. It translates to CASRSGVGEQYF. This rearrangement joins TRBV3-1 to TRBJ2-7; a weak D match, TRBD2 (6 bases). Germline V gene data show CDR1 as LGHDT and CDR2 as YNNKEL (reference sequence). The CDR3 is made up of 12 amino acids. V shed 8 bases and J shed 6 bases, with 14 bases lying between them.